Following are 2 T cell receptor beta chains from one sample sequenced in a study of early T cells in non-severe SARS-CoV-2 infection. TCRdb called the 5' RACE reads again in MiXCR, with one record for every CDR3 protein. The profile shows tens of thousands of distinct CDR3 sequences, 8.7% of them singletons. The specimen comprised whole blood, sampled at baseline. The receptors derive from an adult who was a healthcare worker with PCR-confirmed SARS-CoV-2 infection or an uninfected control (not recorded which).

CDR3 protein: CASSWGSGNTIYF. CDR3 bases: TGTGCCAGCAGCTGGGGGTCTGGAAACACCATATATTTT. The V gene is TRBV11-2, the J gene TRBJ1-3; a possible D gene is TRBD1 (5 bases). Trimming shortened V by 4 bases and J by 1 base, and 5 bases separated the two germline ends. Germline V gene data show CDR1 as SGHAT and CDR2 as FQNNGV. The CDR3 runs to 13 residues.

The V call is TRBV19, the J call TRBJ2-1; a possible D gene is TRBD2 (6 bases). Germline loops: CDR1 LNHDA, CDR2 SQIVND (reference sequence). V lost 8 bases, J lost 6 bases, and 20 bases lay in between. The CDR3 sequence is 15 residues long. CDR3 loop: CASRSMGGGSNEQFF. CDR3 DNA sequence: TGTGCCAGTCGAAGTATGGGTGGAGGGAGCAATGAGCAGTTCTTC.